The 28 T cell receptor beta chains presented below share a single source sample, sequenced in a study of T cells in Graves' hyperthyroidism and ophthalmopathy. There were TCR beta CDR3 regions amplified from RNA transcripts. The HTBI primer set drove a first-round RT-PCR of the TCR CDR3. MiXCR, run by TCRdb on the multiplex PCR reads, gives a single entry per CDR3 protein. This table holds 95,000 to 110,000 distinct CDR3 sequences, over 45% found once. Sequenced material: blood. The receptors were sampled from a man between 40 and 49 years old with Graves' hyperthyroidism.

This chain uses TRBV10-3 with TRBJ1-2, with D perhaps matching TRBD1 (5 bases). The CDR3 extends over 11 amino acids. With 6 bases removed from V and 8 bases from J, the gap between germline ends came to 10 bases. The germline CDR1 and CDR2 sequences are ENHRY and SYGVKD. The CDR3 region is CAIRGGGGYTF. CDR3 nucleotide sequence: TGTGCCATCAGGGGGGGTGGGGGCTACACCTTC.

The chain links TRBV11-1 to TRBJ2-1, with 8 bases lining up with TRBD2. The junction had 14 bases not matched to a gene; V was cut back by 1 base and J by 3 bases. CDR3 length equals 19 residues. Germline CDR1 SGHAT, CDR2 FQDESV (reference sequence). The DNA for the CDR3 is TGTGCCAGCAGCTTAGGGGCTAGCGGGCCCCTAACCTTCTACAATGAGCAGTTCTTC. Its translation: CASSLGASGPLTFYNEQFF.

As concerns this clonotype: At one end, the junction sequence differs from germline, possibly due to a read error. This chain connects TRBV5-1 to TRBJ1-2; D is undetermined. This CDR3 is 14 amino acids long. Germline CDR1 SGHRS, CDR2 YFSETQ. DNA for the CDR3: TGCGCCAGCAGCTTAAAGAGACAAGACTATGTCTACACCTTC. Translation: CASSLKRQDYVYTF.

This clonotype was detected many times. V and J are TRBV11-3 and TRBJ2-1; 8 nucleotides line up with TRBD2. After removal of 5 bases from V and 7 bases from J, the junction contained 10 bases not matched to a gene. This CDR3 is built from 15 residues. Germline CDR1 is SGHNT and CDR2 is YENEEA. The CDR3 is CASSPGAGGRNEQFF. CDR3 DNA sequence: TGTGCCAGCAGCCCCGGGGCGGGAGGTCGGAATGAGCAGTTCTTC.

This clonotype was recorded at least ten times. A much larger clone sits a single nucleotide away, making a read error possible. V and J are TRBV20-1 and TRBJ2-5; TRBD2 is a possible D gene (6 bases). Germline V CDR1 and CDR2: DFQATT, SNEGSKA (reference sequence). The CDR3 covers 13 residues. CDR3 nucleotide sequence: TGCAGTGTTAGAGGTCGAGGGAGGGAGACCCAGTACTTC. Translation: CSVRGRGRETQYF.

This clonotype is medium-sized within its sample. The V call is TRBV2, the J call TRBJ2-3; TRBD2 agrees at 8 bases. The CDR3 totals 15 residues. With 4 bases clipped from V and 1 base from J, the junction kept 4 bases outside the gene matches. Looked up from germline, CDR1 is SNHLY and CDR2 is FYNNEI. The CDR3: CASSGLLAGTDTQYF. The CDR3 coding sequence is TGTGCCAGCAGTGGCCTACTAGCGGGCACAGATACGCAGTATTTT.

This clonotype has ten or more counts. The chain employs TRBV2 and TRBJ1-4; weak D call: TRBD1 (6 bases). Germline V gene data show CDR1 as SNHLY and CDR2 as FYNNEI. The ends were cut back, 10 bases at V and 6 bases at J, with 18 bases in the middle. CDR3 length: 14 residues. The CDR3 nucleotides read TGTGCCACCGGGAAGGACAGACTCCATGAAAAACTGTTTTTT. Its protein product is CATGKDRLHEKLFF.

This clonotype was seen just once. The CDR3 loop reads CASSSWTQGGYGYTF. CDR3 coding DNA: TGCGCCAGCAGCTCCTGGACCCAAGGGGGCTATGGCTACACCTTC. The chain recombines TRBV5-1 with TRBJ1-2, with D possibly matching TRBD1 (6 bases). The CDR3 has 15 amino acids. Germline CDR1 SGHRS, CDR2 YFSETQ. Trimming took off 3 bases at V and 4 bases at J, with 16 bases between the two ends.

About this clonotype: A much larger clone lies a single base off, so this may be a read error. V gene TRBV12-3 or TRBV12-4 combines with J gene TRBJ1-2; no clear D. This CDR3 spans 16 amino acids. The CDR3 here is CASSLAPGPGGDGHTF. CDR3 DNA: TGTGCCAGCAGTTTAGCCCCCGGGCCTGGTGGGGATGGCCACACCTTC.

In this sample, this clonotype turned up once. J is TRBJ2-7 and V is TRBV7-2; no reliable D call. V shed 5 bases and J shed 4 bases, with 12 bases lying between them. Germline V lookup: CDR1 SGHTA, CDR2 FQGNSA. This CDR3 has 13 amino acids. CDR3: CASSLGPYYEQYF. The CDR3 coding sequence is TGTGCCAGCAGCCTAGGGCCCTATTACGAGCAGTACTTC.

This chain uses TRBV12-3 or TRBV12-4 with TRBJ2-5, with 7 bases identical to TRBD1. This CDR3 contains 13 residues. Losses at the gene ends were 9 bases for V and 9 bases for J; bases not matched to a gene: 13. CDR3 residues: CASDRDGNQPQYF. CDR3 bases: TGTGCCAGTGACAGGGACGGCAATCAGCCCCAGTACTTC.

Many counts were recorded for this clonotype. The rearrangement links TRBV6-1 to TRBJ2-3; the D gene is possibly TRBD2 (5 bases). V was shortened by 1 base and J by 13 bases, with 9 bases between the two germline ends. The V gene's germline CDR1 is MNHNS and CDR2 SASEGT. The CDR3 has 11 amino acids. CDR3 sequence reads: CASSEVGVKYF. CDR3 bases: TGTGCCAGCAGTGAAGTCGGGGTGAAGTATTTT.

This chain uses TRBV6-4 with TRBJ2-7, with D tentatively TRBD1 (8 bases). Germline V gives CDR1 MRHNA, CDR2 SNTAGT. Trimming stripped 5 bases from V and 0 bases from J, with 17 bases between. This CDR3 has 16 amino acids. CDR3 loop: CASSRQGRGTSYEQYF. CDR3 sequence (DNA): TGTGCCAGCAGTCGACAGGGGAGGGGGACCTCCTACGAGCAGTACTTC.

This clonotype was seen ten or more times. This chain links TRBV6-2 or TRBV6-3 with TRBJ1-6; maybe TRBD1 (6 bases). This CDR3 comprises 15 residues. Germline CDR1 and CDR2: MNHEY and SVGEGT. With 2 bases removed from V and 5 bases from J, the gap between germline ends came to 10 bases. The CDR3 region is CASSYRAGDNSPLHF. Here the CDR3 DNA reads TGTGCCAGCAGTTACCGGGCAGGGGATAATTCACCCCTCCACTTT.

The J gene is TRBJ2-1, the V gene TRBV12-3 or TRBV12-4, with 14 bases that match TRBD2. Unmatched junction bases numbered 8, after V lost 7 bases and J lost 9 bases. CDR3 length equals 15 residues. CDR3 amino acids: CASTPTSGRAVEQFF. CDR3 nucleotides: TGTGCCAGCACCCCGACTAGCGGGAGGGCCGTTGAGCAGTTCTTC.

About this clonotype: Relative to the germline gene, one junction end is altered; a read error may explain this. This chain links TRBV5-5 with TRBJ2-7, with D possibly matching TRBD1 (6 bases). The germline gives CDR1 SGHKS, CDR2 YYEKEE (reference sequence). The CDR3 is 13 amino acids. This CDR3 is CASSQSGAYEQYF. The CDR3, as DNA: TGCGCCAGCAGCCAATCAGGGGCCTACGAGCAGTACTTC. Complete variable domain (other parts from reference TRBV5-5 and TRBJ2-7): DAGVTQSPTHLIKTRGQQVTLRCSPISGHKSVSWYQQVLGQGPQFIFQYYEKEERGRGNFPDRFSARQFPNYSSELNVNALLLGDSALYLCASSQSGAYEQYFGPGTRLTVT.

This clonotype was counted many times. The chain combines TRBV6-5 with TRBJ2-1, with 11 bases matching TRBD2. Germline CDR1 MNHEY, CDR2 SVGAGI. This CDR3 has 16 amino acids. Trimming cost V 3 bases and J 6 bases; bases outside gene matches: 7. The CDR3 coding sequence is TGTGCCAGCAGTTATGGGCGACTAGCGGGGTTCAATGAGCAGTTCTTC. Protein sequence: CASSYGRLAGFNEQFF.

This chain uses TRBV3-1 with TRBJ1-3; D is perhaps TRBD1 (5 bases). The V and J ends lost 2 bases and 0 bases respectively, with 11 bases between them. Per the germline V gene, CDR1 is LGHDT and CDR2 is YNNKEL (reference sequence). This CDR3 has 16 amino acids. CDR3 in amino acids: CASSQNRPFSGNTIYF. The CDR3 DNA is TGTGCCAGCAGCCAAAACAGGCCCTTCTCTGGAAACACCATATATTTT.

This clonotype was recorded a few times. The genes are TRBV6-6 and TRBJ2-3; 16 bases match TRBD2. The V gene's germline CDR1 is MNHNY and CDR2 SVGAGI (reference sequence). The ends lost 6 bases at V and 6 bases at J; junction bases unmatched: 12. This CDR3 is 18 amino acids long. The DNA of the CDR3 is TGTGCCAGCAGGTCCTTTCCGGGACTAGCGGGAGGGCTGGATACGCAGTATTTT. Translated, it gives CASRSFPGLAGGLDTQYF.

Worth noting for this clonotype: A much more abundant neighbour one base away suggests this may be a read error. The V call is TRBV7-3, the J call TRBJ2-5; 9 positions agree with TRBD2. TRBJ2-1 matches the DNA end more closely, so the J call is doubtful. Germline-derived CDR1 and CDR2 are SGHTA and FQGTGA. This CDR3 is built from 16 residues. CDR3 bases: TGTGCCAGCAGCTTAGCAGCGGGGGGCGCGTACAATGAGCAGTTCTTC. It is translated as CASSLAAGGAYNEQFF.

The chain links TRBV7-2 to TRBJ1-6; D is ambiguous. Germline values: CDR1 SGHTA, CDR2 FQGNSA. The V and J ends lost 1 base and 5 bases respectively, with 6 bases between them. The CDR3 spans 14 residues. CDR3 sequence: CTSSLGANNSPLHF. The CDR3, as DNA: TGTACCAGCAGCTTAGGTGCAAATAATTCACCCCTCCACTTT.

Concerning this clonotype itself: At one boundary the junction diverges from the germline segment, which might be a read error. This chain uses TRBV6-1 with TRBJ2-1; D is undetermined. The CDR3 extends over 11 amino acids. Germline V gene data show CDR1 as MNHNS and CDR2 as SASEGT. The CDR3 loop reads CASSNSDEQLF. Written as DNA, the CDR3 is TGTGCCAGCAGTAATAGTGATGAGCAGCTCTTC.

The sample holds many counts of this clonotype. The chain joins TRBV29-1 to TRBJ2-3; 9 positions agree with TRBD2. The CDR3 contains 13 residues. The J segment lost 4 bases and the V segment lost 3 bases, leaving 2 bases of the junction unmatched. CDR1 and CDR2 (germline): SQVTM, ANQGSEA. CDR3 sequence reads: CSVETSGADTQYF. The CDR3 DNA reads as TGCAGCGTTGAGACTAGCGGTGCAGATACGCAGTATTTT.

The chain's CDR3 is CASSRRTGNEKLFF. CDR3 bases: TGTGCCAGCAGCCGTCGGACAGGCAATGAAAAACTGTTTTTT. The genes are TRBV3-1 and TRBJ1-4, with 7 nucleotides matching TRBD1. The CDR3 consists of 14 residues. CDR1 is LGHDT and CDR2 is YNNKEL in the germline V gene (reference sequence). The V and J ends lost 4 bases and 5 bases, in that order; junction bases with no gene match: 4.

This clonotype was recorded once. The chain employs TRBV6-4 and TRBJ2-2; no definite D call. The CDR3 length is 13 residues. Germline V gives CDR1 MRHNA, CDR2 SNTAGT. V lost 6 bases, J lost 8 bases, and 13 bases lay in between. The CDR3 here is CASSSLETGELFF. The DNA for the CDR3 is TGTGCCAGCAGCTCTTTAGAGACAGGGGAGCTGTTTTTT.

This clonotype has a single count. A much larger clone lies a single base off, so this may be a read error. CDR3 DNA: TGTGCCAGCACCTCTCCTCAGGGCGGGAGCACCGGGGAGCTGTTTTTT. Its protein is CASTSPQGGSTGELFF. This rearrangement joins TRBV11-3 to TRBJ2-2, with 7 bases that match TRBD2. Germline loops: CDR1 SGHNT, CDR2 YENEEA. V was clipped by 7 bases and J by 4 bases; unmatched bases: 12. The CDR3 has 16 amino acids.

This clonotype was seen ten or more times. This chain joins TRBV3-2 and TRBJ1-1; the table assigns TRBD1, which was not confirmed against the DNA. TRBV3-2 is termed a pseudogene. This CDR3 region has 14 residues. The CDR3: CASSQRGQSTEAFF. The CDR3 DNA reads TGTGCCAGCAGCCAACGGGGACAGTCAACTGAAGCTTTCTTT.

DNA for the CDR3: TGTGCCAGCAGCCCAAGACAGGAAACCTACGAGCAGTACTTC. Its translation: CASSPRQETYEQYF. J is TRBJ2-7 and V is TRBV7-2, with a possible D match to TRBD1 (6 bases). The V end lost 5 bases, the J end lost 2 bases, and 13 bases lay between the germline ends. This CDR3 has 14 residues. Germline V lookup: CDR1 SGHTA, CDR2 FQGNSA.